This T cell receptor (beta chain) was recorded in a study of T cell responses to AZD1222 COVID-19 vaccine. The study, taken as a whole, reports: An increase in Spike-specific TCR breadth and depth was observed after two AZD1222 doses. The donor group comprised mostly white British people and more females; the analysis possibly underestimated clonal diversity.

This CDR3 spans 17 amino acids. V lost 0 bases, J lost 3 bases, and 9 bases stayed unmatched. Germline V gene data show CDR1 as MNHEY and CDR2 as SVGEGT. Clones were sequenced by immunoSEQ multiplex PCR, and TCRdb holds only the in-frame ones, with some missing. The profile covers about 150,000 clones, with approximately 90% appearing a single time and less than 2% taken by the ten largest. A word on this clone: As yet, its antigen is unknown.

The TCR sequence derives from an adult in good health. The sequencing here drew on peripheral blood, taken on day 0 of AZD1222 vaccination. The chain joins TRBV6-2 or TRBV6-3 to TRBJ2-3; 7 nucleotides match TRBD1. Here the CDR3 reads CASSYSRGRIDTDTQYF. DNA for the CDR3: TGTGCCAGCAGTTACTCGAGGGGGCGGATTGATACAGATACGCAGTATTTT.